The clone carrying this T cell receptor beta chain was picked up a small number of times. This sample is part of a study of T cells in Graves' hyperthyroidism and ophthalmopathy. Across the whole study: Peripheral blood was secured at the point of initial diagnosis, before any treatment.

The junction had 10 bases not matched to a gene; V was cut back by 0 bases and J by 1 base. In germline, CDR1 is SGDLS, CDR2 YYNGEE. The length of the CDR3 is 18 residues. Regions amplified from RNA transcripts were the TCR beta CDR3 regions. Initially, a first-round RT-PCR of the TCR CDR3 employed the HTBI primer set. TCRdb recomputed calls from the multiplex PCR reads with MiXCR, one row per CDR3 protein. The sample has 490,000 or so distinct CDR3 sequences; 22% are singletons. The study excluded patients with uncontrolled infection, other autoimmune disease, pregnancy or lactation. The rearrangement uses TRBV9 and TRBJ2-5; 9 bases agree with TRBD2. This TCR came from an older woman with Graves' ophthalmopathy. Sequenced material: blood. CDR3 sequence reads: CASSVGPRGAGGQETQYF. The CDR3 nucleotides read TGTGCCAGCAGCGTAGGCCCTCGGGGAGCGGGAGGCCAAGAGACCCAGTACTTC.